The 2 T cell receptor beta chains below were found in one sample sequenced in a study of regulatory T cells in long-lasting Graves disease. The time point is: newly diagnosed GD, antithyroid drugs for less than 3 months. Generation of the TCR library employed RNA extracted from PBMCs. TCR beta libraries were built with iRepertoire HTBI primers and Arm-PCR of CDR3 regions. Using its own MiXCR run on the multiplex PCR reads, TCRdb lists one record per CDR3 protein. The table lists 200,000 to 250,000 distinct CDR3 sequences, less than 20% of them singletons. This sample was shared with a second study, whose subject was T cells in Graves' hyperthyroidism and ophthalmopathy.

The source material was peripheral blood mononuclear cells (PBMCs), sampled at new diagnosis, from a patient treated with antithyroid drugs. These TCRs come from a young woman with Graves disease.

On this clonotype: This may be a read error: a much more frequent sequence differs by one nucleotide. The chain joins TRBV3-1 to TRBJ2-7; D perhaps matches TRBD2 (6 bases). The CDR3 has 15 residues. Germline CDR1 LGHDT, CDR2 YNNKEL (reference sequence). The chain's CDR3 is CASSQDSGLQDHLVF. DNA for the CDR3: TGTGCCAGCAGCCAAGACTCGGGACTCCAGGACCACTTGGTCTTC.

V is TRBV24-1 and J is TRBJ2-2; 16 bases match TRBD2. The CDR3 length is 18 residues. The germline V gene has CDR1 KGHDR and CDR2 SFDVKD. Germline trimming cut 4 bases from V and 4 bases from J; bases unmatched to any gene: 5. The CDR3 spells CATSDPGLAGGSTGELFF. DNA for the CDR3: TGTGCCACCAGTGACCCGGGACTAGCGGGAGGGTCCACCGGGGAGCTGTTTTTT.